These 11 T cell receptor beta chains originate from one sample sequenced in a study of blood T cell repertoires in COVID-19. Repertoires were generated with immunoSEQ multiplex PCR, while TCRdb's copy carries only in-frame clones and drops some. The sample carries approximately 180,000 clones, more than 80% recorded once. The sequenced material came from peripheral blood. These receptors originate from a woman of 80 years or more with COVID-19, enrolled during active disease.

This clone occurred many times. The rearrangement links TRBV12-3 or TRBV12-4 to TRBJ1-2; 9 bases agree with TRBD1. The CDR3 consists of 13 residues. The V gene end was trimmed by 6 bases and the J gene end by 4 bases; junction bases not matched to a gene: 3. The CDR3 reads CASSETGGYGYTF. The CDR3 nucleotides read TGTGCCAGCAGCGAGACAGGGGGCTATGGCTACACCTTC.

This sequence joins TRBV7-2 and TRBJ1-2; 10 bases match TRBD1. The CDR3 spans 16 residues. Trimming took 1 base from V and 4 from J; bases not matched to a gene: 6. Germline values: CDR1 SGHTA, CDR2 FQGNSA. The CDR3 region has the DNA TGTGCCAGCAGCTTAGGAGGACAGGGGGTTAGCTATGGCTACACCTTC. Translated: CASSLGGQGVSYGYTF.

The J gene is TRBJ2-5, the V gene TRBV2; 7 bases align to TRBD1. Trimming took 4 bases from V and 4 from J; bases not matched to a gene: 3. CDR3 size: 13 residues. Germline CDR1 and CDR2: SNHLY and FYNNEI. In nucleotides, the CDR3 is TGTGCCAGCAGTGGTCGGACAGGAGAGACCCAGTACTTC. Its translation: CASSGRTGETQYF.

Concerning this clone itself: Other DNA variants within this sample encode the same CDR3. The chain couples TRBV7-9 to TRBJ1-5, with D perhaps TRBD1 (6 bases). The CDR3 sequence is 13 residues long. The ends were cut back, 5 bases at V and 5 bases at J, with 10 bases in the middle. Looked up from germline, CDR1 is SEHNR and CDR2 is FQNEAQ (reference sequence). CDR3 loop: CASSEGGDQPQHF. The DNA for the CDR3 is TGTGCCAGCAGCGAAGGGGGGGATCAGCCCCAGCATTTT. The variable domain in full, completed from reference TRBV7-9 and TRBJ1-5, reads DTGVSQNPRHKITKRGQNVTFRCDPISEHNRLYWYRQTLGQGPEFLTYFQNEAQLEKSRLLSDRFSAERPKGSFSTLEIQRTEQGDSAMYLCASSEGGDQPQHFGDGTRLSIL.

The chain is built from TRBV11-3 and TRBJ2-7, with 9 bases that match TRBD2. J gave up 1 base and V 2 bases, and 0 bases lay outside the gene matches. CDR1 SGHNT and CDR2 YENEEA come from the germline V gene. This CDR3 region has 14 residues. CDR3 bases: TGTGCCAGCAGCTTACTAGCGGGGTCCTACGAGCAGTACTTC. It is translated as CASSLLAGSYEQYF.

The V gene is TRBV5-1, the J gene TRBJ2-2; D is possibly TRBD2 (6 bases). The germline V and J ends were trimmed by 1 base and 3 bases, with 16 bases remaining between them. Germline V CDR1 and CDR2: SGHRS, YFSETQ. This CDR3 has 17 amino acids. CDR3 bases: TGCGCCAGCAGCTTGTATCTCGCGGGAATAGACACCGGGGAGCTGTTTTTT. Amino acids: CASSLYLAGIDTGELFF.

The chain has TRBV28 and TRBJ1-6; 8 bases map to TRBD1. The CDR3 extends over 16 amino acids. V lost 5 bases, J lost 6 bases, and 9 bases stayed unmatched. Germline V CDR1 and CDR2: MDHEN, SYDVKM. Written as DNA, the CDR3 is TGTGCCAGCAGTCCACAACAGGGGGGCCTTAATTCACCCCTCCACTTT. Its protein product is CASSPQQGGLNSPLHF.

V and J are TRBV19 and TRBJ1-6; TRBD1 might be the D (6 bases). Looked up from germline, CDR1 is LNHDA and CDR2 is SQIVND (reference sequence). This CDR3 region has 14 residues. Trimming cost V 5 bases and J 9 bases, with 14 bases left between them. In DNA, the CDR3 is TGTGCCAGTAGTGCCAGGGGTTTAGTTTCACCCCTCCACTTT. This encodes CASSARGLVSPLHF.

This clone showed up many times. The chain joins TRBV5-1 to TRBJ1-1, with 9 bases identical to TRBD1. This CDR3 spans 14 amino acids. The V gene end was trimmed by 5 bases and the J gene end by 5 bases; junction bases not matched to a gene: 7. Germline V gene lookup returns CDR1 SGHRS and CDR2 YFSETQ. For the CDR3, the DNA is TGCGCCAGCAGTTTTACAGGGGGCGGAACTGAAGCTTTCTTT. This encodes CASSFTGGGTEAFF.

The gene calls are TRBV28 and TRBJ2-3; tentative D call: TRBD2 (6 bases). The CDR3 sequence is 15 residues long. The V gene's germline CDR1 is MDHEN and CDR2 SYDVKM. Trimming took 3 bases from V and 1 from J, leaving 11 bases between them. CDR3 in amino acids: CASSLGGLRTDTQYF. CDR3 nucleotide sequence: TGTGCCAGCAGTTTGGGGGGTTTACGCACAGATACGCAGTATTTT.

The chain links TRBV5-1 to TRBJ2-2; 11 nucleotides agree with TRBD2. CDR1 is SGHRS, CDR2 YFSETQ, per germline. This CDR3 spans 17 amino acids. V was clipped by 0 bases and J by 4 bases; unmatched bases: 5. CDR3 amino acids: CASSLDSGRARTGELFF. The CDR3 DNA sequence: TGCGCCAGCAGCTTGGATAGCGGGAGGGCCCGCACCGGGGAGCTGTTTTTT. Supplemented by reference TRBV5-1 and TRBJ2-2, the full variable domain reads KAGVTQTPRYLIKTRGQQVTLSCSPISGHRSVSWYQQTPGQGLQFLFEYFSETQRNKGNFPGRFSGRQFSNSRSEMNVSTLELGDSALYLCASSLDSGRARTGELFFGEGSRLTVL.